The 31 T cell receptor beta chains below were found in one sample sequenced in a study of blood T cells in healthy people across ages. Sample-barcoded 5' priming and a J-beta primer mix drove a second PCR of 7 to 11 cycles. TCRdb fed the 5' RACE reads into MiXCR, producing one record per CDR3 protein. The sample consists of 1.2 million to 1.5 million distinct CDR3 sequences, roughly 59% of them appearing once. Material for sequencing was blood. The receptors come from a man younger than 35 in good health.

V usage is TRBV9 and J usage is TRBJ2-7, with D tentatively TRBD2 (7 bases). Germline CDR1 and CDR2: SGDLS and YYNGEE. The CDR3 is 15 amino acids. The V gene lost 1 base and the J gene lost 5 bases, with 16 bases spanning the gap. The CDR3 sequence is CASSVRGALNDEQYF. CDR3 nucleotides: TGTGCCAGCAGCGTACGGGGGGCGCTTAATGACGAGCAGTACTTC.

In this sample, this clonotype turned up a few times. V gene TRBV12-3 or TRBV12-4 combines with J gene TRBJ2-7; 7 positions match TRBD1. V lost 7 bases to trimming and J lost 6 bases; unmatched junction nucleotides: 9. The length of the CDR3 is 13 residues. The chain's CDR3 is CASIPSGGAEQYF. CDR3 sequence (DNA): TGTGCCAGCATCCCCTCAGGGGGTGCCGAGCAGTACTTC.

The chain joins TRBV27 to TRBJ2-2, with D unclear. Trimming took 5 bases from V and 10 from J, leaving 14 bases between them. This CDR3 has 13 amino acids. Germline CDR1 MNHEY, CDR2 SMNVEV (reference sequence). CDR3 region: CASSPPGPVELFF. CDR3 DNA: TGTGCCAGCAGTCCACCCGGTCCCGTGGAGCTGTTTTTT.

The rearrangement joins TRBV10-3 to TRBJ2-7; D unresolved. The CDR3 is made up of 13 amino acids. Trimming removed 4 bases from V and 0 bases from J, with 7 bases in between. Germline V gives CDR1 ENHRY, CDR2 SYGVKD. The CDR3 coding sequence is TGTGCCATCAGTGTGGCCGACTCCTACGAGCAGTACTTC. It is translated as CAISVADSYEQYF.

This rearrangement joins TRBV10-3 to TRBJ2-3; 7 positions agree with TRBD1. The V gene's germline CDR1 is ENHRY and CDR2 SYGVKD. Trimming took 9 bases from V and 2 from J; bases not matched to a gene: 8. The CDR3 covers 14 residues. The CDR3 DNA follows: TGTGCCATTACGACAGGGCGAAACACAGATACGCAGTATTTT. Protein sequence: CAITTGRNTDTQYF.

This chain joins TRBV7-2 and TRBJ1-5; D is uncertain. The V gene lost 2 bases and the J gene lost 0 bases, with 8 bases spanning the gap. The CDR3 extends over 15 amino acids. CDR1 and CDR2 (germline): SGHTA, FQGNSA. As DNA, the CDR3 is TGTGCCAGCAGCTTAACCAGATATAGCAATCAGCCCCAGCATTTT. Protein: CASSLTRYSNQPQHF.

For the CDR3, the DNA is TGTGCCAGCTGGACAGCTAGCTCCTACGAGCAGTACTTC. Amino acids: CASWTASSYEQYF. The chain links TRBV6-2 or TRBV6-3 to TRBJ2-7, with a tentative D call TRBD1 (6 bases). V lost 8 bases and J lost 0, with 11 bases in between. Per germline, CDR1 MNHEY and CDR2 SVGEGT. The CDR3 covers 13 residues.

The CDR3 nucleotides are TGTGCCAGCAGCCAAGATTTAAGGGTTGAAAAACTGTTTTTT. Encoded protein: CASSQDLRVEKLFF. This chain joins TRBV4-2 and TRBJ1-4; D unclear. The CDR3 sequence is 14 residues long. CDR1 is LGHNA, CDR2 YNFKEQ, per germline. V dropped 0 bases and J dropped 7 bases, with 9 bases sitting between them.

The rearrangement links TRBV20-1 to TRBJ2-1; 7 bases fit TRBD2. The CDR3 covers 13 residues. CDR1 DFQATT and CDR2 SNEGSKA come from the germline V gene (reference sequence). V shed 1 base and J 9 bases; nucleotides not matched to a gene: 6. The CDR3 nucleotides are TGCAGTGCTAGAGTTGCCGGGGGGAGTGAGCAGTTCTTC. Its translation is CSARVAGGSEQFF.

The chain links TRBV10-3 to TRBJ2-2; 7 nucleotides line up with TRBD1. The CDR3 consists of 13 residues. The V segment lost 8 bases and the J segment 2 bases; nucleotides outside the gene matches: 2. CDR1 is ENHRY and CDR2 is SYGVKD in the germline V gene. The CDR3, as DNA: TGTGCCATCGGACAGGACAACACCGGGGAGCTGTTTTTT. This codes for CAIGQDNTGELFF.

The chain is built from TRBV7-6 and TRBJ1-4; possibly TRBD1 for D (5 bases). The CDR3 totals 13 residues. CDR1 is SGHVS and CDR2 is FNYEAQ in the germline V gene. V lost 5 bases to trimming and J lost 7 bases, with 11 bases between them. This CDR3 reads CASSPREGEKLFF. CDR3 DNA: TGTGCCAGCAGCCCCAGGGAGGGTGAAAAACTGTTTTTT.

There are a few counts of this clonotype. The CDR3 sequence: CSARDPGQGGQPQHF. The CDR3 nucleotides read TGCAGTGCTAGAGATCCCGGACAGGGAGGGCAGCCCCAGCATTTT. The chain employs TRBV20-1 and TRBJ1-5; 8 nucleotides line up with TRBD1. Germline CDR1 reads DFQATT; CDR2 reads SNEGSKA (reference sequence). V lost 0 bases to trimming and J lost 7 bases; unmatched junction nucleotides: 8. The CDR3 has 15 amino acids.

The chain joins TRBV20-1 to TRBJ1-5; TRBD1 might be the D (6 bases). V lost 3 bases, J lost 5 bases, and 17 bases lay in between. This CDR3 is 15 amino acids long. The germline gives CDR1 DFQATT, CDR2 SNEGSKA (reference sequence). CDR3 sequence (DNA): TGCAGTGCTAGTTGGGGGCAGGAGGTCCATCAGCCCCAGCATTTT. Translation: CSASWGQEVHQPQHF.

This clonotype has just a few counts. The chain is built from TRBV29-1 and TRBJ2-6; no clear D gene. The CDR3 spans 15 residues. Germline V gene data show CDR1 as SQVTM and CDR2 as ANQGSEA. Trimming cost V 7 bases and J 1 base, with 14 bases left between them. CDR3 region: CSATDGPSGANVLTF. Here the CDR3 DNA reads TGCAGCGCCACGGATGGCCCATCTGGGGCCAACGTCCTGACTTTC.

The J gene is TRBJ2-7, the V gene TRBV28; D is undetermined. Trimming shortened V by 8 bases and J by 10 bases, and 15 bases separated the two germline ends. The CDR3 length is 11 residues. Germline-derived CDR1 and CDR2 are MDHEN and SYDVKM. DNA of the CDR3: TGTGCCAGCGGCTTCGAGGTGGCCCAGTACTTC. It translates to CASGFEVAQYF. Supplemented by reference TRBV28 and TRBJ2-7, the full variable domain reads DVKVTQSSRYLVKRTGEKVFLECVQDMDHENMFWYRQDPGLGLRLIYFSYDVKMKEKGDIPEGYSVSREKKERFSLILESASTNQTSMYLCASGFEVAQYFGPGTRLTVT.

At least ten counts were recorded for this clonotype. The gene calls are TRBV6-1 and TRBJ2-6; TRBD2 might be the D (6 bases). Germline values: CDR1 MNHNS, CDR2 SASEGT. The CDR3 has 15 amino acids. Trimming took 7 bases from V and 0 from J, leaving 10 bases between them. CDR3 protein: CASMRGSSGANVLTF. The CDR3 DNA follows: TGTGCCAGCATGCGGGGATCCTCTGGGGCCAACGTCCTGACTTTC.

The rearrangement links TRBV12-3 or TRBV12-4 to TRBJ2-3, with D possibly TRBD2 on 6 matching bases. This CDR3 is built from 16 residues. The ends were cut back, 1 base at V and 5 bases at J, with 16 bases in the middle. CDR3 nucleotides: TGTGCCAGCAGTTTAGACGGACATGGGGGAGGAGATACGCAGTATTTT. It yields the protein CASSLDGHGGGDTQYF.

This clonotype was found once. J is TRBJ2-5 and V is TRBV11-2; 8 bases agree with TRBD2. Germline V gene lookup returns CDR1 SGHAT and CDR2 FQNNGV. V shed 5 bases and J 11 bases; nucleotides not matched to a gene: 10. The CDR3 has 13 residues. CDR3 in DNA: TGTGCCAGCAGCCAGACTAGCGTCAATGAGCAGTACTTC. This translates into CASSQTSVNEQYF.

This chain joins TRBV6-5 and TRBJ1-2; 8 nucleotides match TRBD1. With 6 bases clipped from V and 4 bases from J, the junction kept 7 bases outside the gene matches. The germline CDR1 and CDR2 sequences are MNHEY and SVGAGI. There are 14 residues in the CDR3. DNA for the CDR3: TGTGCCAGCAGGCCCGACAGGGGCTCCTATGGCTACACCTTC. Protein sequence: CASRPDRGSYGYTF.

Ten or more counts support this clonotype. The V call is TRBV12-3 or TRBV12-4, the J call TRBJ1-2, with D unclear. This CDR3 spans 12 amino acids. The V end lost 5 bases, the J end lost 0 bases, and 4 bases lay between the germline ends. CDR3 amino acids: CASSESNYGYTF. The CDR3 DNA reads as TGTGCCAGCAGTGAATCTAACTATGGCTACACCTTC.

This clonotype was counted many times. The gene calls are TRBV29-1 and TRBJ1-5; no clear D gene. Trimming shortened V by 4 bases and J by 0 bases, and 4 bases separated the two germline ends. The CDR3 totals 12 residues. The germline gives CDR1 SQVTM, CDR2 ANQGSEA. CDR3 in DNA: TGCAGCGTTGGCAGTAGCAATCAGCCCCAGCATTTT. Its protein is CSVGSSNQPQHF.

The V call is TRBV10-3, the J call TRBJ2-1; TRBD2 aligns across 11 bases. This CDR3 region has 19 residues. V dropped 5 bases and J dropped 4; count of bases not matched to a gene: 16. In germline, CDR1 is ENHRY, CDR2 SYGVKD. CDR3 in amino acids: CAISPGTSGGGKSYNEQFF. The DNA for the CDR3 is TGTGCCATCAGTCCCGGGACTAGCGGCGGGGGCAAATCTTACAATGAGCAGTTCTTC.

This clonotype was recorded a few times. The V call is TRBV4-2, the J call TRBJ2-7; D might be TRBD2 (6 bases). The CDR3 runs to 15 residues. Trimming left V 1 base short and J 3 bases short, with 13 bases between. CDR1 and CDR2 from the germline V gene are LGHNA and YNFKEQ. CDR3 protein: CASSQGAMRGYEQYF. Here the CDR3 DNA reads TGTGCCAGCAGCCAAGGGGCTATGCGGGGCTACGAGCAGTACTTC.

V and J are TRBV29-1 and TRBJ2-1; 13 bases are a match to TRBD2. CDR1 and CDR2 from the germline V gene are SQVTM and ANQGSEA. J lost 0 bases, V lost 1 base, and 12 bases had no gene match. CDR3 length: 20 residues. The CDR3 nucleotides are TGCAGCGTTGAAGGGTTAGGGACTAGCGGGACCTCAAGCTCCTACAATGAGCAGTTCTTC. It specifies CSVEGLGTSGTSSSYNEQFF.

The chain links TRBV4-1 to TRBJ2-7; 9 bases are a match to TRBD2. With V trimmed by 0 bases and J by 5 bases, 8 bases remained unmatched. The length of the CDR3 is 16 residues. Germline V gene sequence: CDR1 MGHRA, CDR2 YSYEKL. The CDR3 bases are TGCGCCAGCAGCCAAGAGCCCTCGGGACTAGCCCACGAGCAGTACTTC. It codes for CASSQEPSGLAHEQYF.

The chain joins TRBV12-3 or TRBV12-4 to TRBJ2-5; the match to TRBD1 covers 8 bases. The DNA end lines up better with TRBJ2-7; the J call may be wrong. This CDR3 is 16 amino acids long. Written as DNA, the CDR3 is TGTGCCAGCAGCCCAACCGGACAGGGCGCCCTTTACGAGCAGTACTTC. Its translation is CASSPTGQGALYEQYF.

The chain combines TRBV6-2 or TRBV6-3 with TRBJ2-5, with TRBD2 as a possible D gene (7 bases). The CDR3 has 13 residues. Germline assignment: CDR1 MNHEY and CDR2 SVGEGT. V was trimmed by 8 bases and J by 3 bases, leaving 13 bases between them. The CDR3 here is CASGGGDKETQYF. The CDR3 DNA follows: TGTGCCAGCGGGGGAGGGGACAAAGAGACCCAGTACTTC.

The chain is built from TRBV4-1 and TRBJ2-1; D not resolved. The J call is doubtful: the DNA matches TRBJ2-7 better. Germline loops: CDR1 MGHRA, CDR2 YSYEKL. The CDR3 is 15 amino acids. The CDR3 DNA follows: TGCGCCAGCGCCAAGCAGTCCCTATCTTACAATGAGCAGTACTTC. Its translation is CASAKQSLSYNEQYF.

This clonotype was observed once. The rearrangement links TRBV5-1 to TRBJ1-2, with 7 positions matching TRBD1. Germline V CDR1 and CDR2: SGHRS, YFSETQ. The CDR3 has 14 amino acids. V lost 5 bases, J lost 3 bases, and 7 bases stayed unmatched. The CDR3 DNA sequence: TGCGCCAGCAGGTCTACCGGGACAGACTATGGCTACACCTTC. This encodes CASRSTGTDYGYTF.

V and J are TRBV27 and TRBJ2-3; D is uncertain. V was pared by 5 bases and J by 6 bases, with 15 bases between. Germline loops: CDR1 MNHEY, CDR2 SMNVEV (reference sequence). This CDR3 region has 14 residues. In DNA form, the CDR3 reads TGTGCCAGCAGTGTAGTAGGGATTATGGATACGCAGTATTTT. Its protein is CASSVVGIMDTQYF.

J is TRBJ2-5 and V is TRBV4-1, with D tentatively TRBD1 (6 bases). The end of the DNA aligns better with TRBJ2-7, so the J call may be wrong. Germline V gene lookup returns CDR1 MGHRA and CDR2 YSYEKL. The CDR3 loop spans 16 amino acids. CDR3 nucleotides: TGCGCCAGCAGCCAAGATAAAGGCAGGGGTACATACGAGCAGTACTTC. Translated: CASSQDKGRGTYEQYF.